This entry is about one T cell receptor beta chain. The target of this receptor is not known. The input lacks base qualities; no much larger clone sits a single base away. Using the deep immunoSEQ assay, TCR CDR3 regions were amplified from genomic DNA by multiplex PCR. For each cell subset, the extracted genomic DNA was distributed evenly across all wells of several immunoSEQ 96-well plates, and each plate served as one replicate. For sorted subsets, each replicate PCR was loaded with about 0.2 ug genomic DNA, equivalent to 25,000 to 35,000 T cell genomes. Purified libraries were measured with a Qubit 3.0 fluorometer, size-checked on a Bioanalyzer 2100, and measured again with the KAPA Library Quantification kit. A separate single-read 150-cycle Illumina NextSeq 550 flow cell was used to sequence each immunoSEQ 96-well plate. In the paper's pipeline: Because the immunoSEQ output included only junctional sequences and no quality scores, the filtering could not be the same as the filtering used for full-length reads. Sequences were annotated with PyIR, a Python wrapper for IgBLAST v1.9, using IMGT germline references to assign V/J genes and CDR3. Any read was removed if the V/J assignment was weak (E-value above 1e-6), the CDR3 was missing, or the read contained stop codons, out-of-frame junctions, or ambiguous translated residues. A V3J clonotype was defined by an identical inferred V gene, J gene, and CDR3 amino acid sequence. The percentage overlap between two repertoires was calculated by dividing the number of shared unique clonotypes by the size of the smaller repertoire. Three approaches were used to assess repertoire richness: RTK rarefaction, the Chao1 estimator, and Recon v2.1 estimates of unobserved clonotypes. OLGA was used to compute generation probabilities for all TCRbeta clonotypes that the gDNA method yielded from several donors. TCRdb carries this immuneACCESS record with in-frame sequences only. Its versions omit some clonotypes, under half of them owing to an unresolved V gene in the studies checked, with the rest unexplained. The DNA gave D and trimming, while V, J and clone size come from that table. The sample profile shows a few million clones; 80% to 95% of them were found once. About 0.37% of the sample rests with the top ten.

Healthy HIV-negative adults with no recently reported acute infections or vaccinations were included as donors. Every donor was a Caucasian adult living in Nashville, Tennessee, USA. CD4+ T cells were enriched through magnetic negative selection, after which naive cells were positively selected on CD45RA and the remaining negative fraction served as the memory subset. Blood was obtained by leukapheresis, after which PBMCs were separated by Ficoll-Histopaque density gradient centrifugation and cryopreserved in liquid nitrogen vapor phase. Analytical flow cytometry was used to check the purity and quantity of each magnetically sorted T cell population. From each sorted fraction, genomic DNA was isolated and quantified by UV absorbance on a Nanodrop 2000c. This sample is drawn from a study of shared clonotypes between healthy human individuals (dated by TCRdb to 2018 to 2021). Concerning the study at large: The cohort included three men and a couple of women between 18 and 49 years of age. Per donor, leukapheresis produced somewhere between about 0.85 and 9.5 billion PBMCs. To increase sequencing depth and limit assay-specific biases, different laboratories used diverse techniques to prepare libraries and sequence TCR repertoires. To estimate repertoire size and how much clonotype sharing occurs between individuals, the study deeply sequenced the blood TCR repertoires of roughly 5 healthy adults. Per donor, three plates each were used for CD4 naive and CD4 memory, two for CD8 naive, and one for CD8 memory. General findings and caveats noted by the study authors: Based on pairwise subsampling, the degree of clonotype sharing among donors was expected to be affected by sequencing depth. Incomplete sequencing was indicated by rarefaction of sorted-subset datasets, despite the large sequencing depth. Sampling was restricted to blood, and TCR repertoires in tissue are likely to differ from TCR repertoires in blood. Across several donors, about 5.2% of naive CD4, 3.5% of naive CD8, around 2.5% of memory CD4, and approximately 0.4% of memory CD8 clonotypes were shared. Compared with non-shared clonotypes, the clonotypes found in all four sorted-subset donors had higher generation probabilities. Naive subsets generally had larger estimated clonotype richness than memory subsets. Because the study included only a small number of donors, the genetic and exposure-history diversity represented was limited.

Sequenced material: naive CD4+ T cells from PBMCs. The sample's cell subset or site label is to be understood as: CD45RA+ positively selected. This sequence was found in a man aged 18 to 29 in good health. Some clones in this sample may be carry-over from other donors' samples.

The nucleotide sequence reads as follows: TGCGCCAGCAAGGACAACCAAGAGACCCAGTACTTC. Translation gives CASKDNQETQYF. The chain links TRBV5-1 with TRBJ2-5, and perhaps TRBD1 as D gene, on 5 matching bases. Trimming takes 6 bases from V and 0 bases from J, and the germline ends sit 6 bases apart. CDR1 and CDR2 are drawn from the germline V gene: SGHRS, YFSETQ. The cysteine opens and the phenylalanine closes a CDR3 of 12 amino acids. The DNA shown is the 36-base CDR3, in frame from base 1. When the CDR3 is completed using the reference TRBV5-1 and TRBJ2-5 genes on either side, the full variable domain is KAGVTQTPRYLIKTRGQQVTLSCSPISGHRSVSWYQQTPGQGLQFLFEYFSETQRNKGNFPGRFSGRQFSNSRSEMNVSTLELGDSALYLCASKDNQETQYFGPGTRLLVL.